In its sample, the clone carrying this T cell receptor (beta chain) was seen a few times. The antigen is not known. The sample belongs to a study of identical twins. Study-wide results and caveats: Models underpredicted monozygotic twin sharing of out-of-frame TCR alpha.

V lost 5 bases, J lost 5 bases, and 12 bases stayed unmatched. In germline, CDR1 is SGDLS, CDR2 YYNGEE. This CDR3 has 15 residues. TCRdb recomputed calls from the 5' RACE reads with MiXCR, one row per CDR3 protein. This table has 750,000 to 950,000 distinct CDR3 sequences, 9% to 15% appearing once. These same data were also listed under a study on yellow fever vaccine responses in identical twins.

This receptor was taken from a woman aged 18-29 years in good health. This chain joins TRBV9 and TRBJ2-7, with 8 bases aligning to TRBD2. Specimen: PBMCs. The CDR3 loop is CASSRGASGLNEQYF. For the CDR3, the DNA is TGTGCCAGCAGTAGAGGGGCTAGCGGGCTCAACGAGCAGTACTTC.